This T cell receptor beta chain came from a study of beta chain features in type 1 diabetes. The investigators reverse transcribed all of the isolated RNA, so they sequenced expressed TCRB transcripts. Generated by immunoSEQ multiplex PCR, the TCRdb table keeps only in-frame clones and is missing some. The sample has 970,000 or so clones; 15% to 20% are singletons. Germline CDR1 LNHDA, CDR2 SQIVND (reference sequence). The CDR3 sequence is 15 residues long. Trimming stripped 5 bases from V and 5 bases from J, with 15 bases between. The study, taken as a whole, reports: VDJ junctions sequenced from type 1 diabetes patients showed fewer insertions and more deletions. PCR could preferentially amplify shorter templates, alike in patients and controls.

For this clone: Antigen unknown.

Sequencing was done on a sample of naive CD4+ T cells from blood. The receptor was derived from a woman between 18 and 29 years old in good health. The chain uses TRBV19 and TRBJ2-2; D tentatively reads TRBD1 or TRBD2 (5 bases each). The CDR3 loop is CASSLGRSGTGELFF. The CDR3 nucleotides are TGTGCCAGTAGTCTGGGACGGTCAGGGACCGGGGAGCTGTTTTTT. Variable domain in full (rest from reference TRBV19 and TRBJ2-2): DGGITQSPKYLFRKEGQNVTLSCEQNLNHDAMYWYRQDPGQGLRLIYYSQIVNDFQKGDIAEGYSVSREKKESFPLTVTSAQKNPTAFYLCASSLGRSGTGELFFGEGSRLTVL.